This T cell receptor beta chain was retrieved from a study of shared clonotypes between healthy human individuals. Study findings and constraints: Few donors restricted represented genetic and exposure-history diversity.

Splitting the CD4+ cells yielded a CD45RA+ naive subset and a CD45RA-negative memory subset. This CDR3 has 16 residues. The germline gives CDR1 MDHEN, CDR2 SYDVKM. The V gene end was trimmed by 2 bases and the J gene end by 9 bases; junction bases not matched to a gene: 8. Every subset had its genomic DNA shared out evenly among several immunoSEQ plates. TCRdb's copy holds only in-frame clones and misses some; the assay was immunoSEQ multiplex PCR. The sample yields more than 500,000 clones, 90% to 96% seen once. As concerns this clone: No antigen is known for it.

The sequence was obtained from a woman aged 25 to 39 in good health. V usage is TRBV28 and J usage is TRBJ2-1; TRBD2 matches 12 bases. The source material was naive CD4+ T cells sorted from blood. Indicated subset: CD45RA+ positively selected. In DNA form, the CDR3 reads TGTGCCAGCAGTTTAGGCCTAGCGGGAGGGCAGGTTGAGCAGTTCTTC. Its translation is CASSLGLAGGQVEQFF. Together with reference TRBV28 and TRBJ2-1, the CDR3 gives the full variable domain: DVKVTQSSRYLVKRTGEKVFLECVQDMDHENMFWYRQDPGLGLRLIYFSYDVKMKEKGDIPEGYSVSREKKERFSLILESASTNQTSMYLCASSLGLAGGQVEQFFGPGTRLTVL.